A single sample is the source of the 8 T cell receptor beta chains below, sequenced in a study of control samples from healthy donors and cancer patients. Method: immunoSEQ multiplex PCR; TCRdb's copy keeps in-frame clones and lacks some. The sample lists 70,000 to 90,000 clones; about 95% were seen once. The specimen sequenced was blood. These receptors came from a woman aged 40 to 55 in good health.

The rearrangement joins TRBV10-3 to TRBJ2-1; TRBD2 matches at 7 bases. Germline V lookup: CDR1 ENHRY, CDR2 SYGVKD. The CDR3 runs 12 residues. V lost 4 bases, J lost 9 bases, and 3 bases stayed unmatched. CDR3 sequence (DNA): TGTGCCATCAGTGGGGAGGGTCGTGAGCAGTTCTTC. It specifies CAISGEGREQFF.

J is TRBJ1-3 and V is TRBV4-2; 9 positions agree with TRBD1. The ends lost 4 bases at V and 0 bases at J; junction bases unmatched: 4. Germline CDR1 reads LGHNA; CDR2 reads YNFKEQ. The CDR3 loop spans 16 amino acids. CDR3 sequence (DNA): TGTGCCAGCAGCCGGGACAGGGTTATCTCTGGAAACACCATATATTTT. As protein: CASSRDRVISGNTIYF.

This chain uses TRBV18 with TRBJ1-1; 10 bases agree with TRBD1. Trimming took 1 base from V and 5 from J; bases not matched to a gene: 10. This CDR3 comprises 17 residues. Germline CDR1 reads KGHSH; CDR2 reads LQKENI. CDR3 coding DNA: TGTGCCAGCTCACCACGCGGGACAGGGGAGTGGGGTACTGAAGCTTTCTTT. This translates into CASSPRGTGEWGTEAFF. Using reference TRBV18 and TRBJ1-1 for the parts outside the CDR3, the full variable domain is NAGVMQNPRHLVRRRGQEARLRCSPMKGHSHVYWYRQLPEEGLKFMVYLQKENIIDESGMPKERFSAEFPKEGPSILRIQQVVRGDSAAYFCASSPRGTGEWGTEAFFGQGTRLTVV.

CDR3 DNA sequence: TGTGCCAGCAGCTTACAAGGGGCCGGCACTGAAGCTTTCTTT. This gives the protein CASSLQGAGTEAFF. This rearrangement joins TRBV7-8 to TRBJ1-1; possibly TRBD1 for D (5 bases). This CDR3 has 14 amino acids. The germline V and J ends were trimmed by 2 bases and 4 bases, with 11 bases remaining between them. Germline CDR1 SGHVS, CDR2 FQNEAQ.

This clone was found once. The chain combines TRBV21-1 with TRBJ2-3; no DNA check was done on the table's D call, TRBD2. TRBV21-1 is annotated as a pseudogene. This CDR3 comprises 15 residues. In nucleotides, the CDR3 is TGTGCCAGCAGCACGCTAGCGGGAGGTGTAGATACGCAGTATTTT. This gives the protein CASSTLAGGVDTQYF.

This clone appeared once. The rearrangement links TRBV12-3 or TRBV12-4 to TRBJ1-6, with D unclear. The CDR3 sequence is 13 residues long. V was trimmed by 3 bases and J by 8 bases, leaving 8 bases between them. CDR3 sequence: CASSFQHDSPLHF. The CDR3 DNA follows: TGTGCCAGCAGTTTTCAACATGATTCACCCCTCCACTTT.

V gene TRBV7-2 combines with J gene TRBJ2-7; D is undetermined. The V and J ends lost 2 bases and 7 bases respectively, with 12 bases between them. The CDR3 extends over 13 amino acids. Germline assignment: CDR1 SGHTA and CDR2 FQGNSA. The DNA of the CDR3 is TGTGCCAGCAGCTTAAGGGCCTCCAGAGAGCAGTACTTC. Residues: CASSLRASREQYF.

The J gene is TRBJ2-2, the V gene TRBV3-1 (or the pseudogene TRBV3-2); D possibly matches TRBD1 or TRBD2 (6 bases each). With 0 bases removed from V and 1 base from J, the gap between germline ends came to 18 bases. Germline V gene lookup returns CDR1 LGHDT and CDR2 YNNKEL (reference sequence). The length of the CDR3 is 19 residues. The CDR3 loop reads CASSQDYLGGQKNTGELFF. CDR3 nucleotide sequence: TGTGCCAGCAGCCAAGATTATCTTGGGGGGCAAAAGAACACCGGGGAGCTGTTTTTT.